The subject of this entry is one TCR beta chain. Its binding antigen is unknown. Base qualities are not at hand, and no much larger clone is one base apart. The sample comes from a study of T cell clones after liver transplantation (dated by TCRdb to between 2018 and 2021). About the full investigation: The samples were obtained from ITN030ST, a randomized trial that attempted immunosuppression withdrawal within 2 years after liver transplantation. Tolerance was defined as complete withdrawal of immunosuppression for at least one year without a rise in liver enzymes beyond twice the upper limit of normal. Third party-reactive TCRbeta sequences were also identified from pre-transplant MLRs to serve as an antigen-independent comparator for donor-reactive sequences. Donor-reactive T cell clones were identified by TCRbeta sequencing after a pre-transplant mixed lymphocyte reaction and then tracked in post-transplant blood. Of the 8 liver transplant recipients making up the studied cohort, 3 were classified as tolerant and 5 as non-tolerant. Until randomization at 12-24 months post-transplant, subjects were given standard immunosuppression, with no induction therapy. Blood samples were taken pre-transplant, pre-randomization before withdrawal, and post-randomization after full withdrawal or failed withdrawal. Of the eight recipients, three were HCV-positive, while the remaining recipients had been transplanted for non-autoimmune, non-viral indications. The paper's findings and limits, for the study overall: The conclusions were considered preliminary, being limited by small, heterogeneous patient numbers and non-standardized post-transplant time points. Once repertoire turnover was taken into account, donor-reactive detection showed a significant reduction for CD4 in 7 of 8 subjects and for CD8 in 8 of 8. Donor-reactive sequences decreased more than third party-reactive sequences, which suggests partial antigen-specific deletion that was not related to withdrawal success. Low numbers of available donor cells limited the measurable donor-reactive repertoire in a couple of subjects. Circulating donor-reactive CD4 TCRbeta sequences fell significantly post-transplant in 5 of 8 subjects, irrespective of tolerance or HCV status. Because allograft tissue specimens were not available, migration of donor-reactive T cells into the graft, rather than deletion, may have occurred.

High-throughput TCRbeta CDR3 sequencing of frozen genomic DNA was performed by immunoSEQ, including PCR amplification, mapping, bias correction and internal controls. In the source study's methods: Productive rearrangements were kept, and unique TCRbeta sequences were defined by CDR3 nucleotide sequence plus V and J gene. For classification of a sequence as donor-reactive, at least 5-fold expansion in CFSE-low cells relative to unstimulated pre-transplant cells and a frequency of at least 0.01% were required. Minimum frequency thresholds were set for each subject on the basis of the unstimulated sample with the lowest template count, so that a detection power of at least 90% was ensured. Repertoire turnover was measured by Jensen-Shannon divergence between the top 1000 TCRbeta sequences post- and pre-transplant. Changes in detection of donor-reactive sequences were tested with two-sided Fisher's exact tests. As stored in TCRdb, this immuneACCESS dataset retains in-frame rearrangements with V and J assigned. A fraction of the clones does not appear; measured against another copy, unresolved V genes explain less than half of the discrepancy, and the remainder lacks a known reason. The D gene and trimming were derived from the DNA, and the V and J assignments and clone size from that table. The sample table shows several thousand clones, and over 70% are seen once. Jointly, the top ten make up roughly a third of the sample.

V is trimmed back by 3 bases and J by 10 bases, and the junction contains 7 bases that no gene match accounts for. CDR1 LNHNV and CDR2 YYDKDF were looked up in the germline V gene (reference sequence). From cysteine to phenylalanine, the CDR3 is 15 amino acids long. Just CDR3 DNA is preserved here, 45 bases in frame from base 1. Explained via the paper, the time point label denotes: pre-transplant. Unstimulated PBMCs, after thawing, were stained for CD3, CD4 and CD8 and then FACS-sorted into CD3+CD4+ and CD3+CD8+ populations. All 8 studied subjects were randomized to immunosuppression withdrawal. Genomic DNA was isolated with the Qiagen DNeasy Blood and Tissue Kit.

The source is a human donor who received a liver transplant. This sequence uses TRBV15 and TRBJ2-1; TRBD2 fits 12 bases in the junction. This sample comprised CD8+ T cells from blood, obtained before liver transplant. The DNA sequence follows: TGTGCCACCAGCAGCGGGCTAGCGGGGGGGCACGAGCAGTTCTTC. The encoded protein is CATSSGLAGGHEQFF.